This T cell receptor beta chain emerged from a study of T cells in Graves' hyperthyroidism and ophthalmopathy. The germline CDR1 and CDR2 sequences are SGHTA and FQGNSA. This CDR3 has 14 amino acids. The V gene lost 1 base and the J gene lost 8 bases, with 12 bases spanning the gap. This clonotype was counted at least ten times. Its antigen remains unknown. Amplification targeted TCR beta CDR3 regions from RNA transcripts. Carried out on the TCR CDR3, a first-round RT-PCR used the HTBI primer set. TCRdb processed the multiplex PCR reads anew with MiXCR; each CDR3 protein has one entry. The table shows hundreds of thousands of distinct CDR3 sequences, with about 15% occurring only once. The study's findings and limits: Peripheral blood also featured most of the thyroid clonotypes expanded above 0.001.

Ophthalmopathy patients had moderate-to-severe active disease, CAS ≥3, NOSPECS ≥4, and disease duration under 3 months. This TCR was recovered from a woman between 50 and 59 years old with Graves' ophthalmopathy. Sequenced: blood. J is TRBJ1-5 and V is TRBV7-2, with a tentative D call TRBD1 (5 bases). The CDR3 coding sequence is TGTGCCAGCAGCTTAGATGGGGGTGGGAAGCCCCAGCATTTT. It is translated as CASSLDGGGKPQHF. Full variable domain (rest looked up from reference TRBV7-2 and TRBJ1-5): GAGVSQSPSNKVTEKGKDVELRCDPISGHTALYWYRQSLGQGLEFLIYFQGNSAPDKSGLPSDRFSAERTGGSVSTLTIQRTQQEDSAVYLCASSLDGGGKPQHFGDGTRLSIL.